This TCR beta chain was captured by sequencing in a study of T cells in Graves' hyperthyroidism and ophthalmopathy (dated by TCRdb to the late 2010s). Turning to the overall study: Peripheral blood was sampled at the time of initial diagnosis, prior to any treatment. In about 6 Graves' hyperthyroidism patients, the study also compared T-cell repertoires from thyroid tissue with T-cell repertoires from blood. To identify distinguishing TCR V-J signatures, a discovery cohort of around 100 patients was used, comprising 40 to 45 with Graves' ophthalmopathy and some 60 with stable Graves' hyperthyroidism. After blood sampling, hyperthyroidism patients were treated with methimazole at a starting dose of 30 mg daily, and ophthalmopathy patients were treated with high-dose intravenous methylprednisolone. The roughly 100 discovery patients were randomly divided into training and test sets at a 7:3 ratio. According to the paper, TCR Vbeta CDR3 sequencing was carried out on over 130 peripheral blood samples, which came from more than 40 ophthalmopathy, around 75 hyperthyroidism and roughly 17 progressor patients. Prospective prediction of ophthalmopathy was tested in an independent validation cohort of some 19 hyperthyroidism patients and 17 patients who later progressed to ophthalmopathy.

In the germline V gene, CDR1 corresponds to ENHRY and CDR2 to SYGVKD. The V end loses 6 bases and the J end loses 5 bases, and a stretch of 9 bases separates them. The CDR3 contains 12 residues, cysteine and phenylalanine counted. Solely the CDR3 DNA is kept, with 36 bases framed from the first base. This clonotype was detected a few times. This receptor's antigen is unknown. Base qualities are not recorded, but no much larger clone differs from it by a single base. Amplification of TCR beta CDR3 regions was carried out from RNA transcripts. For the first round of RT-PCR on the TCR CDR3, the HTBI primer set was used together with the Qiagen OneStep RT-PCR kit. The libraries were constructed in a second round of multiplex PCR and then size-selected and purified. Sequencing of the libraries was done on an Illumina HiSeq2000 using paired-end 100 bp reads. The original pipeline was this. SOAPnuke was used to process the raw data, with reads discarded if the reads contained adapters or uncalled bases, had a mean Phred below 15, or lacked an exact constant-primer or identifier match. COPE v1.2.5 was used to merge high-quality paired reads, and clonotypes were defined as unique nucleotide sequences. Clonotypes were aligned to IMGT TRBV, TRBD and TRBJ reference segments using MiTCR v1.1. The analysis included only V-J combinations with a frequency above 0.0001, which together covered more than 98% of the repertoires. The TCS score was defined as F50 (clonal expansion) divided by E x V (chaos), with BLOSUM62-based TCRdist calculated between CDR3 peptides within each V-J. Welch's t-statistics and random forest reduced around 520 V-J features to about 12, which were used in a naive Bayes classifier (R e1071). In TCRdb, the public reads were trimmed at Q25 with fastp and aligned with MiXCR, with productive beta chains retained. All rows with the same CDR3 protein become a single entry with the most common DNA and genes. The V and J calls and clone size are TCRdb's, not the authors'. The sample profile shows some 400,000 distinct CDR3 sequences; about 14% of them were found once. The ten largest clones add up to less than 25% of the sample.

The research as a whole found: Ophthalmopathy was separated from stable hyperthyroidism by a 13 V-J signature model, with approximately 86% sensitivity and 81% to 83% specificity obtained in cross-validation and 80%/75% obtained in testing. In validation, progression to ophthalmopathy was predicted by the model with nearly 71% sensitivity and around 76% specificity, a median of 6.5 months before onset. Most expanded thyroid clonotypes (frequency above 0.001) were also found in blood, which suggests that blood repertoires may mirror thyroid immune responses. Sample size was not statistically predetermined, and investigators were not blinded to group allocation.

The hyperthyroidism patients were between 18 and 65 years old and newly diagnosed, with a disease duration of less than 2 months. The study excluded patients with uncontrolled infections, other autoimmune diseases, pregnancy or lactation. Diagnoses were based on clinical symptoms, serum thyroxine and TRAb, thyroid ultrasound and orbital computed tomography. Blood from progressor patients was collected at the time of first diagnosis with hyperthyroidism, before any ophthalmopathy symptoms had appeared. Ficoll-Paque density gradient centrifugation was used to isolate PBMCs from around 10 ml of fresh peripheral blood. Patients classed as progressors first received a Graves' hyperthyroidism diagnosis and then went on to develop ophthalmopathy during follow-up. Trizol reagent was used to extract total RNA, and RNA quality was then checked on an Agilent 2100 Bioanalyzer.

The sequenced material came from blood. The receptor chain draws on TRBV10-3 and TRBJ2-3, with TRBD2 as a weak D call on 5 bases. The receptor's source is a man in his thirties or forties with Graves' hyperthyroidism that later progressed to Graves' ophthalmopathy. The encoded CDR3 is CAISGLGDTQYF. At the DNA level, the sequence is TGTGCCATCAGCGGACTCGGAGATACGCAGTATTTT.